This T cell receptor beta chain derives from a study of blood T cell repertoires in COVID-19. In the study overall: PBMCs, B-cell-depleted T cells, or T cells provided the cDNA or gDNA that made up the material.

In the authors' workflow: It was from reference gene primer amplification that nucleated cell counts were estimated. Clones were sequenced by immunoSEQ multiplex PCR, and TCRdb holds only the in-frame ones, with some missing. V and J calls and clone size come straight from that table; D and trimming were deduced from the DNA. The sample records about 150,000 clones, about 90% being singletons. All enrollees were roughly 18 to 95 years old and from 25 or so US areas. All recovered Cohort 3 donors got two negative PCRs, got clearance, or saw symptom resolution. Germline V gene sequence: CDR1 MNHEY, CDR2 SVGAGI. Trimming stripped 6 bases from V and 1 base from J, with 12 bases between. The CDR3 totals 14 residues.

V is TRBV6-5 and J is TRBJ1-1; the D gene is possibly TRBD1 (6 bases). The sequencing input was PBMCs or T cells enriched from blood (not recorded which). The sequence was collected from a woman between 50 and 59 years old who had recovered from COVID-19. CDR3 coding DNA: TGTGCCAGCAGGCCGGGACAAACGAACACTGAAGCTTTCTTT. It codes for CASRPGQTNTEAFF.